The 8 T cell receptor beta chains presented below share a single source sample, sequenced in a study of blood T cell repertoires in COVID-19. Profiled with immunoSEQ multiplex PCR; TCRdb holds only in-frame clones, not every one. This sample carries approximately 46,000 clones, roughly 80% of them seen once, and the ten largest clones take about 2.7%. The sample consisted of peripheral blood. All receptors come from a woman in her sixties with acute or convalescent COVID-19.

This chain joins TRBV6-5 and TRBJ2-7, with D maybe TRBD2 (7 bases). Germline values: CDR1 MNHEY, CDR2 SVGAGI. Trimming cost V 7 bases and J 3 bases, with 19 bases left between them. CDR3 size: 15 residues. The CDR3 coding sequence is TGTGCCAGCAACATGGGGGGGGCCCCTCACTACGAGCAGTACTTC. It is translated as CASNMGGAPHYEQYF.

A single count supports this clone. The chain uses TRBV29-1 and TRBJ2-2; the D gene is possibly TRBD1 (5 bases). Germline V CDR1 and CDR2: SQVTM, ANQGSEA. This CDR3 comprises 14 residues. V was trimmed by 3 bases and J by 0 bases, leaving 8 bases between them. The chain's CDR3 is CSVESRANTGELFF. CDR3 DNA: TGCAGCGTTGAGTCCAGGGCGAACACCGGGGAGCTGTTTTTT.

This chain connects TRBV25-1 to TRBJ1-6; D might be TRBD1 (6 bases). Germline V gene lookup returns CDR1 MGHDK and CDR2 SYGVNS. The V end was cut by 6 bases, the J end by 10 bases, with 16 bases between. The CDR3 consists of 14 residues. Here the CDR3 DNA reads TGTGCCAGCAGAGAAACAGGGTTCAGATCACCCCTCCACTTT. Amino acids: CASRETGFRSPLHF.

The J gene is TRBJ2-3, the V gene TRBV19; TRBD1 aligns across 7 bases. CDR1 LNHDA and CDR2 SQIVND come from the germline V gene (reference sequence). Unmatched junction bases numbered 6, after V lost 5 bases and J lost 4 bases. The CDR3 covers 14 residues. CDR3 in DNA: TGTGCCAGTAGTTTGACAGGGCCTGCAGATACGCAGTATTTT. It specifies CASSLTGPADTQYF.

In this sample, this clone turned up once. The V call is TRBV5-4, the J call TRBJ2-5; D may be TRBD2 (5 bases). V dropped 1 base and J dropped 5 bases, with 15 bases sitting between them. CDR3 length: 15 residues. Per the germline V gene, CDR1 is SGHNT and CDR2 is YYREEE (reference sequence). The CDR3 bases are TGTGCCAGCAGCTTGCGGGCGGGTACCCGGGAGACCCAGTACTTC. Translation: CASSLRAGTRETQYF.

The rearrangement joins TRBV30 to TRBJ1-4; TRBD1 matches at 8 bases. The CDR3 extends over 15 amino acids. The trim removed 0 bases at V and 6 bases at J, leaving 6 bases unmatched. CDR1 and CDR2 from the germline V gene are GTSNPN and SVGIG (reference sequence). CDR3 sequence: CAWSVTGAEDEKLFF. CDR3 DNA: TGTGCCTGGAGTGTGACAGGGGCAGAGGATGAAAAACTGTTTTTT. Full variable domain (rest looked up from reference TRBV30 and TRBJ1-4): SQTIHQWPATLVQPVGSPLSLECTVEGTSNPNLYWYRQAAGRGLQLLFYSVGIGQISSEVPQNLSASRPQDRQFILSSKKLLLSDSGFYLCAWSVTGAEDEKLFFGSGTQLSVL.

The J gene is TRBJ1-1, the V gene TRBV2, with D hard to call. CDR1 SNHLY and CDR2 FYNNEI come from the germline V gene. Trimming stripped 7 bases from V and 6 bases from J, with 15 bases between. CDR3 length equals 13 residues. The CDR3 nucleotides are TGTGCCAGCAATGATGACATTCTATCTGAAGCTTTCTTT. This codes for CASNDDILSEAFF.

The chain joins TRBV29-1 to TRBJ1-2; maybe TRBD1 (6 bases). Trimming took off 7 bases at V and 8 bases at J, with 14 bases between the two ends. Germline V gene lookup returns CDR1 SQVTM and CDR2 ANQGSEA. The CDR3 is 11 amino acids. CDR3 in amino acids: CSATGYGGYTF. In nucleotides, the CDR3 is TGCAGCGCAACAGGGTACGGCGGCTACACCTTC.